These 11 T cell receptor beta chains came from one sample sequenced in a study of CD8+CD57+ T cells in acquired aplastic anemia. Selection for sequencing was limited to patients who had shown CD8+CD57+ cell expansion by flow cytometry. CDR3 and TCR beta VDJ profiling relied on genomic DNA as the template. TCRdb used MiXCR to reprocess the reads, holding one entry per CDR3 protein. Of 200,000 or so distinct CDR3 sequences listed, approximately 48% were seen once; the top ten hold over 7.5%. The sample was sorted CD4+, CD8+, or CD8+CD57+ T cells (not recorded which) from PBMCs. All receptors derive from a human donor with aplastic anemia.

This clonotype was observed at least ten times. The J gene is TRBJ1-3, the V gene TRBV20-1, with no clear D. In germline, CDR1 is DFQATT, CDR2 SNEGSKA (reference sequence). V lost 2 bases to trimming and J lost 0 bases, with 8 bases between them. CDR3 length equals 14 residues. The CDR3 reads CSARSPVSGNTIYF. The CDR3 coding sequence is TGCAGTGCTAGAAGCCCTGTCTCTGGAAACACCATATATTTT.

The rearrangement uses TRBV24-1 and TRBJ2-5; TRBD1 matches 12 bases. Germline CDR1 reads KGHDR; CDR2 reads SFDVKD. This CDR3 contains 16 residues. The J segment lost 5 bases and the V segment lost 2 bases, leaving 5 bases of the junction unmatched. The CDR3 protein is CATSDSGQGAGETQYF. The CDR3 nucleotides are TGTGCCACCAGTGATTCGGGACAGGGGGCTGGGGAGACCCAGTACTTC.

The V call is TRBV15, the J call TRBJ1-5; D uncertain. Germline values: CDR1 LNHNV, CDR2 YYDKDF (reference sequence). V lost 0 bases to trimming and J lost 10 bases, with 7 bases between them. The CDR3 has 12 amino acids. The CDR3 loop reads CATSRDEQPQHF. As DNA, the CDR3 is TGTGCCACCAGCAGAGACGAACAACCCCAGCATTTT.

This chain links TRBV5-1 with TRBJ2-6; D call uncertain. Germline CDR1 reads SGHRS; CDR2 reads YFSETQ. The CDR3 spans 16 residues. Trimming pared 0 bases from V and 0 bases from J, leaving 7 bases between. For the CDR3, the DNA is TGCGCCAGCAGCTTGGGAGTCCGCTCTGGGGCCAACGTCCTGACTTTC. Amino acid sequence: CASSLGVRSGANVLTF.

For this clonotype: One end of the junction is discordant with germline, which a read error may explain. This chain links TRBV20-1 with TRBJ2-3; 9 bases align to TRBD2. This CDR3 has 14 amino acids. Germline V gene sequence: CDR1 DFQATT, CDR2 SNEGSKA (reference sequence). The CDR3 loop reads CSGSSGARTDTQYF. In DNA, the CDR3 is TGCAGTGGATCTAGCGGGGCCCGCACAGACACGCAGTATTTT.

V is TRBV27 and J is TRBJ1-5, with TRBD1 matching over 9 bases. J gave up 5 bases and V 5 bases, and 1 base lay outside the gene matches. The CDR3 runs 13 residues. Per germline, CDR1 MNHEY and CDR2 SMNVEV (reference sequence). The CDR3 DNA sequence: TGTGCCAGCAGTCGACAGGGGGATCAGCCCCAGCATTTT. It specifies CASSRQGDQPQHF.

This clonotype was seen more than once but under ten times. The V and J genes are TRBV25-1 and TRBJ1-2; maybe TRBD1 (5 bases). CDR1 is MGHDK, CDR2 SYGVNS, per germline. Trimming stripped 5 bases from V and 3 bases from J, with 22 bases between. The CDR3 totals 17 residues. This CDR3 reads CASSLVLLRTGDYGYTF. The CDR3 nucleotides are TGTGCCAGCAGTTTGGTTTTACTGAGGACGGGGGACTATGGCTACACCTTC.

At least ten counts were recorded for this clonotype. J is TRBJ2-3 and V is TRBV10-1; TRBD2 agrees at 11 bases. The germline V gene has CDR1 WNHNN and CDR2 SYGVQD (reference sequence). V trimming: 8 bases; J trimming: 3 bases; junction bases outside the gene matches: 10. The CDR3 consists of 16 residues. The CDR3 sequence: CASGPTSGTGTDTQYF. The DNA for the CDR3 is TGCGCCAGCGGTCCGACTAGCGGGACAGGGACAGATACGCAGTATTTT.

This clonotype was detected only a few times. CDR3 in DNA: TGCAGCGTTGCAGGGGACGACTATGGCTACACCTTC. This codes for CSVAGDDYGYTF. This chain joins TRBV29-1 and TRBJ1-2; D possibly corresponds to TRBD1 (6 bases). V shed 4 bases and J shed 3 bases, with 9 bases lying between them. Germline V gene sequence: CDR1 SQVTM, CDR2 ANQGSEA. CDR3 size: 12 residues. The full variable domain, in which reference TRBV29-1 and TRBJ1-2 provide the parts outside the CDR3, is SAVISQKPSRDICQRGTSLTIQCQVDSQVTMMFWYRQQPGQSLTLIATANQGSEATYESGFVIDKFPISRPNLTFSTLTVSNMSPEDSSIYLCSVAGDDYGYTFGSGTRLTVV.

The chain carries TRBV7-2 and TRBJ2-5; unclear D gene. Germline V CDR1 and CDR2: SGHTA, FQGNSA. The CDR3 is 12 residues long. V lost 4 bases, J lost 5 bases, and 8 bases lay in between. The CDR3 protein is CASSWRSETQYF. In DNA form, the CDR3 reads TGTGCCAGCAGCTGGAGAAGCGAGACCCAGTACTTC.

This clonotype was observed a handful of times. The genes are TRBV6-1 and TRBJ2-7; D possibly matches TRBD1 or TRBD2 (5 bases each). Germline CDR1 MNHNS, CDR2 SASEGT. The V end was cut by 6 bases, the J end by 4 bases, with 16 bases between. The CDR3 is 14 amino acids. In DNA, the CDR3 is TGTGCCAGCAGACGGGACGGCGTGACGTACGAGCAGTACTTC. It specifies CASRRDGVTYEQYF.